This T cell receptor (beta chain) originates from a study of T cells in Graves' hyperthyroidism and ophthalmopathy. Amplification targeted TCR beta CDR3 regions from RNA transcripts. With the HTBI primer set, the TCR CDR3 went through a first round of RT-PCR. TCRdb fed the multiplex PCR reads into MiXCR, producing one record per CDR3 protein. There are over 150,000 distinct CDR3 sequences in the sample; approximately 16% occur only once, and approximately 56% lies in the top ten. This clonotype was counted ten times or more. The CDR3 sequence is 17 residues long. Germline V gives CDR1 MDHEN, CDR2 SYDVKM. Trimming removed 5 bases at V and 6 bases at J, with 24 bases between.

What was sequenced was blood. The clonotype was recovered from a woman between 45 and 60 years old with Graves' hyperthyroidism. The J gene is TRBJ2-3, the V gene TRBV28; tentative D call: TRBD2 (6 bases). This CDR3 is CASSRGPEGRWKDTQYF. The CDR3 region has the DNA TGTGCCAGCAGTAGGGGCCCGGAGGGGAGGTGGAAGGATACGCAGTATTTT.